This TCR beta chain was obtained from a study of T cell responses to AZD1222 COVID-19 vaccine. Repertoires were generated with immunoSEQ multiplex PCR, while TCRdb's copy carries only in-frame clones and drops some. This sample yields about 100,000 clones, of which around nine tenths are seen a single time; over 2.5% belongs to the top ten. For this clone: Antigen unknown.

Findings and limits, study-wide: Donors were largely white British and mainly female; clonal diversity was possibly underestimated.

The sequence derives from an adult in good health. This specimen was peripheral blood, taken on day 0 of AZD1222 vaccination.

The CDR3 DNA sequence: TGTGCCAGCAGGAGGGACTCCTACGAGCAGTACTTC. This codes for CASRRDSYEQYF. J is TRBJ2-7 and V is TRBV6-5; a weak D match, TRBD2 (5 bases). Trimming pared 6 bases from V and 0 bases from J, leaving 6 bases between. This CDR3 is 12 amino acids long. Germline CDR1 is MNHEY and CDR2 is SVGAGI.